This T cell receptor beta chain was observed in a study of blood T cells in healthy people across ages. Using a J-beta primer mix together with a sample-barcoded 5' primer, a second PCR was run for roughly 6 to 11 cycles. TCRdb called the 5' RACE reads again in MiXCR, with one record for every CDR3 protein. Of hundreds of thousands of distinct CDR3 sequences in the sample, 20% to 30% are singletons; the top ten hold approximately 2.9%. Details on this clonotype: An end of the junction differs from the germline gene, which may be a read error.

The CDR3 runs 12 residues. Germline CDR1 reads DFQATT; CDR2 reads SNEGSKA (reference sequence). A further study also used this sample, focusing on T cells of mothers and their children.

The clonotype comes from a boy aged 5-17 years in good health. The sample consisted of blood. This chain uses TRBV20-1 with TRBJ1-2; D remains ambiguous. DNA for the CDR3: TGCAGTGCTAGAGATAATTCCCCCCAGCCCGCCTTC. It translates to CSARDNSPQPAF.